This T cell receptor (beta chain) was recorded in a study of brain metastases from non-small cell lung cancer. The CDR3 spans 13 residues. Trimming stripped 5 bases from V and 1 base from J, with 8 bases between. In germline, CDR1 is SEHNR, CDR2 FQNEAQ (reference sequence). As to this clone: As yet, its antigen is unknown.

Whole-study findings and limits: Metastases had sparse T cells but largely shared repertoires with primaries. Compared with primary tumors, brain metastases showed less T-cell infiltration. Compared with their matched primary tumors, around 69% of brain metastases showed expanded T-cell clones.

Sequencing used immunoSEQ multiplex PCR; TCRdb keeps in-frame clones, though not all of them. Of thousands of clones listed, about 83% are singletons. The origin of this receptor is a donor older than 35 with non-small cell lung cancer. V and J are TRBV7-9 and TRBJ1-1; D unclear. The specimen sequenced was primary lung tumor tissue. The DNA of the CDR3 is TGTGCCAGCAGCCTCACACAGAACACTGAAGCTTTCTTT. Translation gives CASSLTQNTEAFF.